The 15 T cell receptor beta chains presented below share a single source sample, sequenced in a study of blood T cell repertoires in COVID-19. Data came from immunoSEQ multiplex PCR; TCRdb stores just in-frame clones and leaves some out. The profile shows some 130,000 clones, 80% to 85% of them singletons. The specimen sequenced was PBMCs or T cells enriched from blood (not recorded which). These receptor sequences come from a man aged 40-49 years with acute COVID-19.

This chain joins TRBV19 and TRBJ2-7, with D unresolved. The CDR3 covers 15 residues. Trimming left V 2 bases short and J 6 bases short, with 17 bases between. The V gene's germline CDR1 is LNHDA and CDR2 SQIVND (reference sequence). The CDR3 spells CASSIIVGSNSEQYF. CDR3 sequence (DNA): TGTGCCAGTAGTATAATAGTGGGCAGCAATTCCGAGCAGTACTTC.

This chain connects TRBV7-9 to TRBJ2-4; no clear D gene. From germline, CDR1 is SEHNR and CDR2 FQNEAQ (reference sequence). The CDR3 consists of 13 residues. Trimming cost V 5 bases and J 8 bases, with 13 bases left between them. CDR3 bases: TGTGCCAGCAGCCTTGGAGTCCGGGACATTCAGTACTTC. Protein: CASSLGVRDIQYF.

This chain links TRBV5-6 with TRBJ1-1; D not resolved. CDR1 and CDR2 (germline): SGHDT, YYEEEE. The V end lost 4 bases, the J end lost 0 bases, and 16 bases lay between the germline ends. The CDR3 loop spans 16 amino acids. CDR3 residues: CASSPDLGDMNTEAFF. For the CDR3, the DNA is TGTGCCAGCAGCCCAGACCTCGGGGATATGAACACTGAAGCTTTCTTT.

The chain uses TRBV11-3 and TRBJ1-2, with D tentatively TRBD1 (5 bases). CDR1 and CDR2 (germline): SGHNT, YENEEA. The CDR3 length is 17 residues. V was trimmed by 4 bases and J by 3 bases, leaving 21 bases between them. In DNA form, the CDR3 reads TGTGCCAGCAGCTACAGGTACACGGGAGGCAATCACTATGGCTACACCTTC. It is translated as CASSYRYTGGNHYGYTF.

The rearrangement uses TRBV7-2 and TRBJ2-1, with D perhaps matching TRBD2 (6 bases). V gave up 1 base and J gave up 0 bases, with 10 bases separating them. The CDR3 loop spans 16 amino acids. Germline CDR1 reads SGHTA; CDR2 reads FQGNSA. Written as DNA, the CDR3 is TGTGCCAGCAGCTTAGACCACGGGAGCTCCTACAATGAGCAGTTCTTC. Protein sequence: CASSLDHGSSYNEQFF. Supplemented by reference TRBV7-2 and TRBJ2-1, the full variable domain reads GAGVSQSPSNKVTEKGKDVELRCDPISGHTALYWYRQSLGQGLEFLIYFQGNSAPDKSGLPSDRFSAERTGGSVSTLTIQRTQQEDSAVYLCASSLDHGSSYNEQFFGPGTRLTVL.

This rearrangement joins TRBV27 to TRBJ2-7; tentative D call: TRBD1 (6 bases). V lost 5 bases to trimming and J lost 4 bases, with 6 bases between them. This CDR3 is built from 11 residues. CDR1 is MNHEY and CDR2 is SMNVEV in the germline V gene (reference sequence). This CDR3 reads CASSRGYEQYF. CDR3 DNA: TGTGCCAGCAGTAGGGGGTACGAGCAGTACTTC.

The rearrangement links TRBV28 to TRBJ1-1, with no clear D. Germline values: CDR1 MDHEN, CDR2 SYDVKM. Deletions cut 4 bases from V and 0 bases from J, with 3 bases between. The CDR3 totals 12 residues. The CDR3 nucleotides are TGTGCCAGCAGTTCAATGAACACTGAAGCTTTCTTT. This encodes CASSSMNTEAFF.

The V and J genes are TRBV2 and TRBJ2-1; D is ambiguous. Between the trimmed V and J ends, which lost 6 bases and 5 bases, there was a span of 11 bases. CDR1 is SNHLY and CDR2 is FYNNEI in the germline V gene. The CDR3 sequence is 13 residues long. The chain's CDR3 is CASSAGLNNEQFF. Written as DNA, the CDR3 is TGTGCCAGCAGCGCAGGTTTAAACAATGAGCAGTTCTTC.

This clone has only a few counts. CDR3 sequence: CASSENPGVELFF. The CDR3 DNA is TGTGCCAGCAGTGAGAATCCGGGTGTGGAGCTGTTTTTT. The chain links TRBV2 to TRBJ2-2; no definite D call. Per germline, CDR1 SNHLY and CDR2 FYNNEI. Trimming took off 3 bases at V and 10 bases at J, with 12 bases between the two ends. This CDR3 is 13 amino acids long.

The chain couples TRBV11-2 to TRBJ2-1; unclear D gene. Germline CDR1 reads SGHAT; CDR2 reads FQNNGV. V lost 1 base and J lost 6, with 7 bases in between. The CDR3 consists of 13 residues. The CDR3 here is CASSLGHVNEQFF. CDR3 bases: TGTGCCAGCAGCTTAGGTCATGTCAATGAGCAGTTCTTC.

This chain joins TRBV2 and TRBJ2-1, with no clear D. This CDR3 has 15 amino acids. V was pared by 7 bases and J by 5 bases, with 18 bases between. Per the germline V gene, CDR1 is SNHLY and CDR2 is FYNNEI. CDR3 loop: CASTAPQVYHNEQFF. As DNA, the CDR3 is TGTGCCAGCACTGCCCCCCAGGTCTACCACAATGAGCAGTTCTTC.

The chain joins TRBV12-5 to TRBJ2-2; 10 bases are shared with TRBD2. Losses at the gene ends were 6 bases for V and 3 bases for J; bases not matched to a gene: 10. The germline V gene encodes CDR1 LGHNT and CDR2 FRNRAP. This CDR3 has 17 residues. CDR3: CASGPSSGRYDTGELFF. DNA of the CDR3: TGTGCTAGTGGCCCTAGTAGCGGGAGGTACGACACCGGGGAGCTGTTTTTT.

The chain combines TRBV19 with TRBJ2-7; D perhaps matches TRBD1 (5 bases). V gave up 3 bases and J gave up 2 bases, with 14 bases separating them. Germline V gene sequence: CDR1 LNHDA, CDR2 SQIVND (reference sequence). This CDR3 spans 15 amino acids. CDR3 in amino acids: CASSISRGRPYEQYF. Written as DNA, the CDR3 is TGTGCCAGTAGTATCAGTAGGGGTCGGCCCTACGAGCAGTACTTC.

V gene TRBV4-3 combines with J gene TRBJ1-1; 7 nucleotides match TRBD1. Germline CDR1 is LGHNA and CDR2 is YSLEER. J was trimmed by 1 base and V by 0 bases; bases with no gene match: 5. The CDR3 is 16 amino acids. CDR3 amino acids: CASSQDFRTGNTEAFF. CDR3 sequence (DNA): TGCGCCAGCAGCCAAGATTTTCGGACAGGGAACACTGAAGCTTTCTTT.

This sequence joins TRBV9 and TRBJ1-2, with D maybe TRBD1 (5 bases). The length of the CDR3 is 15 residues. The V end was cut by 0 bases, the J end by 3 bases, with 12 bases between. From germline, CDR1 is SGDLS and CDR2 YYNGEE. CDR3 loop: CASSVARGLDYGYTF. CDR3 bases: TGTGCCAGCAGCGTAGCGCGGGGCTTGGACTATGGCTACACCTTC.